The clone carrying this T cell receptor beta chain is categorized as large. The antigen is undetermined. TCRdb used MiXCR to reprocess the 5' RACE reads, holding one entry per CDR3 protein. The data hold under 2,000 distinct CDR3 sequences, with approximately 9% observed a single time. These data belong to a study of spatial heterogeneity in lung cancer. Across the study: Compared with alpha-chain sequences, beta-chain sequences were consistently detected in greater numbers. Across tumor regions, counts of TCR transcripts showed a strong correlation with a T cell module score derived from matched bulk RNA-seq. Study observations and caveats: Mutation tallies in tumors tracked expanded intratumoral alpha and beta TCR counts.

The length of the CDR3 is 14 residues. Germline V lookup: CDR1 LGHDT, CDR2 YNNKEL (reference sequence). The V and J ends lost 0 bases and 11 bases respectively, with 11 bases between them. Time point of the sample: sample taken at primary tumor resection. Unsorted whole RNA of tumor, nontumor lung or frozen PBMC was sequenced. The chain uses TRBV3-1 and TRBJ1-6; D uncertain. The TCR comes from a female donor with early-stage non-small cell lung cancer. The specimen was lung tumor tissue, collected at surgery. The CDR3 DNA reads TGTGCCAGCAGCCAAGATCTAGCGGGAGCACCCCTCCACTTT. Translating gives CASSQDLAGAPLHF.